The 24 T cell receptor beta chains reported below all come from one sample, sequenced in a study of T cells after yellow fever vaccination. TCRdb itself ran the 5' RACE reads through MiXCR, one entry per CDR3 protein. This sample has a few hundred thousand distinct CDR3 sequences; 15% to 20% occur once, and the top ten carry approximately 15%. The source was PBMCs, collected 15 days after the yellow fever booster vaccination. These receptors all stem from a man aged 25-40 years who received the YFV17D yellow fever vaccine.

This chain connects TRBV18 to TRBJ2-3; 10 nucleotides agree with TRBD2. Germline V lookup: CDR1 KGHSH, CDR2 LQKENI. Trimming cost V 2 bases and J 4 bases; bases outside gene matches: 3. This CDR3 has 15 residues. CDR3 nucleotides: TGTGCCAGCTCACCAGGACTAGCGGTTTCAGATACGCAGTATTTT. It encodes CASSPGLAVSDTQYF.

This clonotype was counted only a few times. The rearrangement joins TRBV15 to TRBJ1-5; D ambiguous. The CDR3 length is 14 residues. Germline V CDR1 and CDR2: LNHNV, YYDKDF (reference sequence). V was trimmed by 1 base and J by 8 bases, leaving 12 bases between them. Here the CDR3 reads CATSRGQPEKPQHF. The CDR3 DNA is TGTGCCACCAGCAGAGGGCAGCCTGAGAAGCCCCAGCATTTT.

CDR3 coding DNA: TGTGCCAGCAGCCAAGTACAAGGAAACATTCAGTACTTC. As protein: CASSQVQGNIQYF. This chain uses TRBV3-1 with TRBJ2-4; D not resolved. CDR1 and CDR2 (germline): LGHDT, YNNKEL (reference sequence). V lost 1 base and J 6 bases, leaving 7 bases between the germline ends. The CDR3 loop spans 13 amino acids.

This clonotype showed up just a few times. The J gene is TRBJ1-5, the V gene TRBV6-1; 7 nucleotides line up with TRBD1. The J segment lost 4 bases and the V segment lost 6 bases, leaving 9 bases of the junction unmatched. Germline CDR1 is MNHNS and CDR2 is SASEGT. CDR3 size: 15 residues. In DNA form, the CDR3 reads TGTGCCAGCAGCCCCGACAGGGCGAGAAATCAGCCCCAGCATTTT. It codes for CASSPDRARNQPQHF.

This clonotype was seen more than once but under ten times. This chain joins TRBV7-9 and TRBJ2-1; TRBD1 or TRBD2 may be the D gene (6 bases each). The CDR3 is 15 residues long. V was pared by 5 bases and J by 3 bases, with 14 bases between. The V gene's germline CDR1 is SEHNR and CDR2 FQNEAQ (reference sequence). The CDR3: CASSHPEGGYNEQFF. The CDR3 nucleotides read TGTGCCAGCAGCCACCCGGAGGGGGGCTACAATGAGCAGTTCTTC.

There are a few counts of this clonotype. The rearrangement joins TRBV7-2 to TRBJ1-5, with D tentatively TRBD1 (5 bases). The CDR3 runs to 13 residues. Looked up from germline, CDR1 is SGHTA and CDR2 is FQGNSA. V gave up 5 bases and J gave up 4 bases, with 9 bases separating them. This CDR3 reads CASSIRQNQPQHF. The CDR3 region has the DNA TGTGCCAGCAGCATTAGACAGAATCAGCCCCAGCATTTT. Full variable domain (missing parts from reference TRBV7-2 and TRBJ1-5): GAGVSQSPSNKVTEKGKDVELRCDPISGHTALYWYRQSLGQGLEFLIYFQGNSAPDKSGLPSDRFSAERTGGSVSTLTIQRTQQEDSAVYLCASSIRQNQPQHFGDGTRLSIL.

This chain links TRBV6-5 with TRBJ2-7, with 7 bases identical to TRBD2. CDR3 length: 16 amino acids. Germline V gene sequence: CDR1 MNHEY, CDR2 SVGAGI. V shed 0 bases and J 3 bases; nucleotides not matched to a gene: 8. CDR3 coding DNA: TGTGCCAGCAGTTACTCCCTCGGGAGGATAAACTACGAGCAGTACTTC. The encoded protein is CASSYSLGRINYEQYF.

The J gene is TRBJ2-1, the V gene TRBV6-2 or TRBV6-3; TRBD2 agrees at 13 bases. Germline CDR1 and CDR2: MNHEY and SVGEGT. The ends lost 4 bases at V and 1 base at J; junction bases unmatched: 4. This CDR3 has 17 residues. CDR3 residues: CASSSGLAGVSYNEQFF. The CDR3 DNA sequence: TGTGCCAGCAGTTCAGGACTAGCGGGAGTATCCTACAATGAGCAGTTCTTC.

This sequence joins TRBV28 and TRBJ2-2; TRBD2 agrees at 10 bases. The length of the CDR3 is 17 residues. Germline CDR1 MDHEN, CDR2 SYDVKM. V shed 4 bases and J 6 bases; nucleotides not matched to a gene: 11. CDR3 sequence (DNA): TGTGCCAGCAGTTACCCTAGCGGGAGAGCGGGGGCCGGGGAGCTGTTTTTT. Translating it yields CASSYPSGRAGAGELFF.

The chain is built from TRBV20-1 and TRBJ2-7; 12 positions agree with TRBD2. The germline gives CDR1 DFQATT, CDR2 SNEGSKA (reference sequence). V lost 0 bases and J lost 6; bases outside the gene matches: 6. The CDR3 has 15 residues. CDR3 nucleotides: TGCAGTGCTAGAGACCTAGCGGGAGGGCCTCTCGAGCAGTACTTC. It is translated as CSARDLAGGPLEQYF.

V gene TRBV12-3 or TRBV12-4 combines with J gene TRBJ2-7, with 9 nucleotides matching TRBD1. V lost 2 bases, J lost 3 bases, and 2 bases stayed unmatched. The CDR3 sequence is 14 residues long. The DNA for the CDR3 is TGTGCCAGCAGTTTAAGGGGACAGGGCTACGAGCAGTACTTC. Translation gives CASSLRGQGYEQYF.

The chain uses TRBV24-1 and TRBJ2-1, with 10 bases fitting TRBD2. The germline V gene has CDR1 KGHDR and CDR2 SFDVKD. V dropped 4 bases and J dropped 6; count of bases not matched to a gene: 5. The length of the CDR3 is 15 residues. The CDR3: CATSDRTSGTNEQFF. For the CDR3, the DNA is TGTGCCACCAGTGACCGGACTAGCGGTACCAATGAGCAGTTCTTC.

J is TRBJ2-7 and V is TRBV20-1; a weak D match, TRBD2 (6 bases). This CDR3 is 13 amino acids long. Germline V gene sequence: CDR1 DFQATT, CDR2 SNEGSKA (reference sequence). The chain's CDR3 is CTAPGTATYEQYF. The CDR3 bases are TGCACCGCCCCCGGGACTGCCACCTACGAGCAGTACTTC.

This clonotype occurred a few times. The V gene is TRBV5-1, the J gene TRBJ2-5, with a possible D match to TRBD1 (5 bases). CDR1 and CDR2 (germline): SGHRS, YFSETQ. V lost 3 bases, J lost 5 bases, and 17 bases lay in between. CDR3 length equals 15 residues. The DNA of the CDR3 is TGCGCCAGCAGCTGGATCAAGGGGCTGGAGGAGACCCAGTACTTC. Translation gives CASSWIKGLEETQYF. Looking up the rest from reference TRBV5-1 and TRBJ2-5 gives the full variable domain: KAGVTQTPRYLIKTRGQQVTLSCSPISGHRSVSWYQQTPGQGLQFLFEYFSETQRNKGNFPGRFSGRQFSNSRSEMNVSTLELGDSALYLCASSWIKGLEETQYFGPGTRLLVL.

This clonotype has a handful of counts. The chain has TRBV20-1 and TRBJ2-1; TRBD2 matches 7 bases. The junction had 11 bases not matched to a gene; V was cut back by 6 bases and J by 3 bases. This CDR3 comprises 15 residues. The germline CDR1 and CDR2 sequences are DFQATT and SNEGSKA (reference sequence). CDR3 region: CSASGRDYFYNEQFF. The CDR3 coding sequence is TGCAGTGCCTCCGGCCGGGACTACTTCTACAATGAGCAGTTCTTC.

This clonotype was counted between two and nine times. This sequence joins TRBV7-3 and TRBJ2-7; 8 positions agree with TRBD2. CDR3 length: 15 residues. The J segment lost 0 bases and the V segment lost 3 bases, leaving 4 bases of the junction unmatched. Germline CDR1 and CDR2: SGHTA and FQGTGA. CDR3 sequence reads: CASSLELADSYEQYF. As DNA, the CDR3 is TGTGCCAGCAGCTTGGAACTAGCGGACTCCTACGAGCAGTACTTC.

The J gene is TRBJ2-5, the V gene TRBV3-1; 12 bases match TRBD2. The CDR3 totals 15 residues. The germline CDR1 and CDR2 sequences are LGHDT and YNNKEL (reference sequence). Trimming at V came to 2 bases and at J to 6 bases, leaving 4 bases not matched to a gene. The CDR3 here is CASSQPTSGSQTQYF. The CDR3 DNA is TGTGCCAGCAGCCAACCGACTAGCGGGAGTCAGACCCAGTACTTC.

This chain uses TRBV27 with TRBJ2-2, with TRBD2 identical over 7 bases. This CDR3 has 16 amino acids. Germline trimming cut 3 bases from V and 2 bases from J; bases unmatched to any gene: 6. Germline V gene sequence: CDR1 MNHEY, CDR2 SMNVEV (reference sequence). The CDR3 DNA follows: TGTGCCAGCAGTTTCCTTAGCGGGTTTAACACCGGGGAGCTGTTTTTT. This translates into CASSFLSGFNTGELFF.

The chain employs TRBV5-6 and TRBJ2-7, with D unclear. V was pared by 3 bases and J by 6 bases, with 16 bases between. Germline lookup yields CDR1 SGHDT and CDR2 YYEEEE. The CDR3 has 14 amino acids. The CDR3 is CASSSSRIPSEQYF. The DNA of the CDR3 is TGTGCCAGCAGCTCTTCGAGGATTCCCTCCGAGCAGTACTTC.

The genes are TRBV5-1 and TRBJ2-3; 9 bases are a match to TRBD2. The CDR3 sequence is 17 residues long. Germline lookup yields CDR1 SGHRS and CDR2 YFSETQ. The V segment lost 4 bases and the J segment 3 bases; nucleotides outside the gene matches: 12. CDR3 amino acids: CASSRRPVAGDTDTQYF. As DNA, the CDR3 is TGCGCCAGCAGCCGGCGCCCCGTAGCGGGAGATACAGATACGCAGTATTTT.

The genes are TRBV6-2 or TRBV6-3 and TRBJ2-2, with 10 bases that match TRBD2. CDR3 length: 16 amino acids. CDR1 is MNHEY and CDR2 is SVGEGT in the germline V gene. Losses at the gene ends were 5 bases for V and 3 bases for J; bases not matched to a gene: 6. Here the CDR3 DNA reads TGTGCCAGCAGTACCAAGCGGGAGGGCCACACCGGGGAGCTGTTTTTT. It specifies CASSTKREGHTGELFF.

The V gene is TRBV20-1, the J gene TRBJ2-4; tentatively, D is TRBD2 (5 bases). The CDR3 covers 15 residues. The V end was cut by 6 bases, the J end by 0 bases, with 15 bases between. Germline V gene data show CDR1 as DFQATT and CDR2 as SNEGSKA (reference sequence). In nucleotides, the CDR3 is TGCAGTGCAGCCCGGCTGGGAGAAGCCAAAAACATTCAGTACTTC. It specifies CSAARLGEAKNIQYF.

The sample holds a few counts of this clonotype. The chain's CDR3 is CAWSMAGVTDTQYF. In nucleotides, the CDR3 is TGTGCCTGGAGTATGGCGGGAGTCACAGATACGCAGTATTTT. The chain employs TRBV30 and TRBJ2-3; 7 bases are a match to TRBD2. This CDR3 has 14 residues. The germline gives CDR1 GTSNPN, CDR2 SVGIG (reference sequence). V lost 2 bases to trimming and J lost 2 bases; unmatched junction nucleotides: 4.

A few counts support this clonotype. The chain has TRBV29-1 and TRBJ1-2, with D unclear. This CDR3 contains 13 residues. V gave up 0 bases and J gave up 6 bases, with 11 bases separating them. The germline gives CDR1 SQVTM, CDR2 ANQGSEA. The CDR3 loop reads CSVEDPIVNGYTF. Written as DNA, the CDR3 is TGCAGCGTTGAAGATCCAATCGTCAATGGCTACACCTTC.